This entry lists 26 T cell receptor beta chains sequenced from one sample in a study of T cells expressing NK-cell markers. TCRdb reprocessed the 5' RACE reads and reports one entry per CDR3 protein, with no DNA. The ten most abundant clones cover approximately 6.8% of a sample with 400,000 to 450,000 distinct CDR3 sequences. The sequencing input was blood T cells: a sorted CD56 or NKG2C T cell subset, CD4+ or CD8+ T cells, or bulk PBMC T cells (not recorded which). These receptors all stem from a woman between 18 and 69 years old in good health.

The chain is built from TRBV7-9 and TRBJ1-6; TCRdb returns TRBD1, unconfirmable since there is no DNA. In germline, CDR1 is SEHNR, CDR2 FQNEAQ (reference sequence). The CDR3 has 15 amino acids. CDR3 residues: CASSFRTGVNSPLHF.

The gene calls are TRBV7-3 and TRBJ2-1; TCRdb calls TRBD2, which cannot be checked without DNA. Germline assignment: CDR1 SGHTA and CDR2 FQGTGA. This CDR3 spans 16 amino acids. CDR3 amino acids: CASSTGTSGPYNEQFF.

J is TRBJ1-6 and V is TRBV20-1. CDR3 length: 14 amino acids. CDR1 and CDR2 from the germline V gene are DFQATT and SNEGSKA (reference sequence). The CDR3 loop reads CSALDSSYNSPLHF.

This chain uses TRBV25-1 with TRBJ1-6; no DNA is available, so the TRBD1 call from TCRdb remains unchecked. The germline gives CDR1 MGHDK, CDR2 SYGVNS. This CDR3 spans 15 amino acids. The CDR3 is CASSDPERGDSPLHF.

The chain combines TRBV30 with TRBJ1-5; the TCRdb D gene call, TRBD1, has no DNA to confirm it. This CDR3 spans 15 amino acids. Looked up from germline, CDR1 is GTSNPN and CDR2 is SVGIG (reference sequence). The chain's CDR3 is CAWTPPVNGNQPQHF.

The rearrangement uses TRBV5-8 and TRBJ2-3; TCRdb gives TRBD1 as the D gene, but with no DNA this cannot be confirmed. CDR1 SGHTS and CDR2 YDEGEE come from the germline V gene. The CDR3 has 17 residues. CDR3 protein: CASSPRGGARTTDTQYF.

The rearrangement joins TRBV20-1 to TRBJ1-2. Germline CDR1 reads DFQATT; CDR2 reads SNEGSKA (reference sequence). The CDR3 contains 12 residues. The CDR3 loop reads CSARPSNYGYTF.

J is TRBJ2-1 and V is TRBV2; without DNA, the TCRdb call of TRBD1 cannot be checked. The CDR3 runs 16 residues. Germline CDR1 reads SNHLY; CDR2 reads FYNNEI. CDR3 in amino acids: CASSETGGSSYNEQFF.

The chain links TRBV4-3 to TRBJ2-2; the TRBD2 assignment by TCRdb is unverifiable without DNA. Per germline, CDR1 LGHNA and CDR2 YSLEER. This CDR3 has 16 amino acids. CDR3 sequence reads: CASSQDLGRRTAELFF.

The chain combines TRBV7-2 with TRBJ2-1; as DNA is missing, the TRBD1 call by TCRdb cannot be tested. Germline assignment: CDR1 SGHTA and CDR2 FQGNSA. This CDR3 region has 14 residues. The CDR3: CASSFQGRHNEQFF.

J is TRBJ2-1 and V is TRBV4-3; the D call from TCRdb, TRBD2, cannot be confirmed without DNA. The CDR3 is 13 amino acids. Germline CDR1 and CDR2: LGHNA and YSLEER. CDR3 in amino acids: CASSRGRAGEQFF.

The chain's CDR3 is CSETGESSYNEQFF. J is TRBJ2-1 and V is TRBV29-1; TCRdb's assignment of TRBD1 cannot be checked, as there is no DNA. Germline CDR1 SQVTM, CDR2 ANQGSEA. The CDR3 has 14 residues.

The genes are TRBV20-1 and TRBJ1-5. Germline loops: CDR1 DFQATT, CDR2 SNEGSKA (reference sequence). The CDR3 is 15 amino acids. The CDR3 sequence: CSARDITASNQPQHF.

The chain combines TRBV4-3 with TRBJ1-6. Germline values: CDR1 LGHNA, CDR2 YSLEER. The CDR3 is 16 residues long. This CDR3 is CASTQESVGSNSPLHF.

The rearrangement links TRBV6-5 to TRBJ2-3; TCRdb selects TRBD2, and the lack of DNA leaves this call unchecked. In germline, CDR1 is MNHEY, CDR2 SVGAGI. The CDR3 is 17 amino acids. CDR3 in amino acids: CASSPFLSGRTTDTQYF.

This chain connects TRBV5-4 to TRBJ2-6. Germline CDR1 reads SGHNT; CDR2 reads YYREEE (reference sequence). The CDR3 is 15 residues long. Here the CDR3 reads CASNLGVSGANVLTF.

The chain joins TRBV20-1 to TRBJ1-5. The CDR3 spans 14 residues. The germline gives CDR1 DFQATT, CDR2 SNEGSKA (reference sequence). Here the CDR3 reads CSAPLGRVYQPQHF.

V and J are TRBV2 and TRBJ1-5. The germline CDR1 and CDR2 sequences are SNHLY and FYNNEI. The CDR3 covers 15 residues. The CDR3 loop reads CASSEGLAFNQPQHF.

The rearrangement joins TRBV7-2 to TRBJ2-5. From germline, CDR1 is SGHTA and CDR2 FQGNSA. The CDR3 loop spans 12 amino acids. This CDR3 is CASSPFQETQYF.

The rearrangement uses TRBV6-1 and TRBJ2-1; TCRdb's D call, TRBD2, is unchecked because there is no DNA. The CDR3 extends over 14 amino acids. The germline V gene encodes CDR1 MNHNS and CDR2 SASEGT. CDR3 amino acids: CASSVRGFYNEQFF.

The genes are TRBV29-1 and TRBJ2-3; TCRdb's D gene call, TRBD1, goes unchecked for lack of DNA. CDR1 SQVTM and CDR2 ANQGSEA come from the germline V gene. There are 15 residues in the CDR3. The CDR3 loop is CSVEGVGDATDTQYF.

The chain carries TRBV10-3 and TRBJ2-1; without DNA, the TCRdb call of TRBD2 cannot be checked. The CDR3 runs to 17 residues. From germline, CDR1 is ENHRY and CDR2 SYGVKD. The CDR3: CAISESGTSSPHGEQFF.

This chain connects TRBV12-3 or TRBV12-4 to TRBJ2-2; lacking DNA, the TRBD1 call made by TCRdb goes unchecked. The CDR3 extends over 13 amino acids. The CDR3 sequence is CASSPHGGGELFF.

This sequence joins TRBV27 and TRBJ1-1. Germline CDR1 reads MNHEY; CDR2 reads SMNVEV (reference sequence). CDR3 length: 17 amino acids. The CDR3 protein is CASSFAASVTVNTEAFF.

V usage is TRBV20-1 and J usage is TRBJ1-2. The V gene's germline CDR1 is DFQATT and CDR2 SNEGSKA (reference sequence). The CDR3 covers 13 residues. The CDR3 sequence: CSARGSRAKGYTF.

The chain recombines TRBV20-1 with TRBJ2-1; there is no DNA to check the TCRdb D call of TRBD2. In germline, CDR1 is DFQATT, CDR2 SNEGSKA (reference sequence). This CDR3 has 16 residues. The CDR3 is CSARDWAGTTYNEQFF.